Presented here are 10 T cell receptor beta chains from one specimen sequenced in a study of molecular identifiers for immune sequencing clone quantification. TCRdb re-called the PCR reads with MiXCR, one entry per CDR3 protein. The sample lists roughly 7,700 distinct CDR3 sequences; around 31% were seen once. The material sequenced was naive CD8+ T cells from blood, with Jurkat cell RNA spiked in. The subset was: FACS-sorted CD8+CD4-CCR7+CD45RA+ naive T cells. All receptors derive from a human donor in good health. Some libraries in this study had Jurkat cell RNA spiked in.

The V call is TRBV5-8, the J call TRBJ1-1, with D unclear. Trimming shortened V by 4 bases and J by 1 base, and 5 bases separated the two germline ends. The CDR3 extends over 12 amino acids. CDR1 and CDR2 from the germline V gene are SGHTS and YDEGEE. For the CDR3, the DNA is TGTGCCAGCAGCCACAGGAACACTGAAGCTTTCTTT. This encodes CASSHRNTEAFF.

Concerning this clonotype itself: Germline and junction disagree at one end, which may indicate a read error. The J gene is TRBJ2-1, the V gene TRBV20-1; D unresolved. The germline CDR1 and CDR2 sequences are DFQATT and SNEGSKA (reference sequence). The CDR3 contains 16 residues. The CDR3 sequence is CGARDRLGSSYNEQFF. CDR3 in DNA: TGCGGTGCTAGAGATAGGCTAGGGTCCTCCTACAATGAGCAGTTCTTC.

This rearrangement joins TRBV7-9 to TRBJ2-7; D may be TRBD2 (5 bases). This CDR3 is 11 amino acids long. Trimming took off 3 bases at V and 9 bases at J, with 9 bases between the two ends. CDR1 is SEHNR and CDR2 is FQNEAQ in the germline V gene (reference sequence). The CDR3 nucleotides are TGTGCCAGCAGCTTGGGAGCAGGGCAGTACTTC. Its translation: CASSLGAGQYF.

The CDR3 DNA follows: TGCAGCGGGACAGGGCCCCAAGAGACCCAGTACTTC. Amino acids: CSGTGPQETQYF. The gene calls are TRBV29-1 and TRBJ2-5; 8 nucleotides agree with TRBD1. V was clipped by 7 bases and J by 1 base; unmatched bases: 2. Germline V gene sequence: CDR1 SQVTM, CDR2 ANQGSEA. The CDR3 loop spans 12 amino acids.

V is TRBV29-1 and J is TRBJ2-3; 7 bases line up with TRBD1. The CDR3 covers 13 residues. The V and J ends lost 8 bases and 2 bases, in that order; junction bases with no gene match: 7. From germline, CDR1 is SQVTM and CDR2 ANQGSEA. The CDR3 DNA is TGCAGCACCAGGACAGGTGTCACAGATACGCAGTATTTT. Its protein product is CSTRTGVTDTQYF.

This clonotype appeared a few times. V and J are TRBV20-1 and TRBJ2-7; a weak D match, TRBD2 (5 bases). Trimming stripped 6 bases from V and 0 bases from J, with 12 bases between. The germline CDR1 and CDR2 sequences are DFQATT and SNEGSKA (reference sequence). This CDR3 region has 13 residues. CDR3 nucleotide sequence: TGCAGTGCCAGACCAACTAGCTCCTACGAGCAGTACTTC. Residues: CSARPTSSYEQYF.

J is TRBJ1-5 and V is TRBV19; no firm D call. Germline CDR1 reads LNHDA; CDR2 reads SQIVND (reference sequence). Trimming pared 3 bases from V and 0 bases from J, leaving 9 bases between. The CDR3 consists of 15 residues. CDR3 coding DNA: TGTGCCAGTAGTATGGCGGGAAATAGCAATCAGCCCCAGCATTTT. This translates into CASSMAGNSNQPQHF. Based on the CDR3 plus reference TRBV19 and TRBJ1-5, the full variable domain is DGGITQSPKYLFRKEGQNVTLSCEQNLNHDAMYWYRQDPGQGLRLIYYSQIVNDFQKGDIAEGYSVSREKKESFPLTVTSAQKNPTAFYLCASSMAGNSNQPQHFGDGTRLSIL.

CDR3 bases: TGTGCCAGCGGGGCTCCTTATCGCTACACCTTC. This translates into CASGAPYRYTF. The chain couples TRBV6-5 to TRBJ1-2; a possible D gene is TRBD1 (5 bases). The germline gives CDR1 MNHEY, CDR2 SVGAGI. The CDR3 consists of 11 residues. Trimming shortened V by 8 bases and J by 9 bases, and 13 bases separated the two germline ends.

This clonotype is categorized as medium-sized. The CDR3 region has the DNA TGTGCCAGCAGCCTCGGTACGGGGGGGGCAAGCACAGATACGCAGTATTTT. Its translation: CASSLGTGGASTDTQYF. The chain couples TRBV7-6 to TRBJ2-3, with 8 positions matching TRBD2. Germline trimming cut 5 bases from V and 0 bases from J; bases unmatched to any gene: 10. This CDR3 has 17 residues. CDR1 is SGHVS and CDR2 is FNYEAQ in the germline V gene.

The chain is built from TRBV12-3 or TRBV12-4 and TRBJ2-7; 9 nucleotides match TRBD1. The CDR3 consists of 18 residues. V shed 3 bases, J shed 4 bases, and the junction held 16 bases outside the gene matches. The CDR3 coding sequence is TGTGCCAGCAGTTTCCGGCCCTCATATGGACAGGGGAGGTACGAGCAGTACTTC. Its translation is CASSFRPSYGQGRYEQYF.